These 27 T cell receptor beta chains originate from one sample sequenced in a study of control samples from healthy donors and cancer patients. Clones were read by immunoSEQ multiplex PCR, and TCRdb kept only the in-frame ones, dropping some. The sample carries 140,000 or so clones, around nine tenths recorded once. Sequenced: blood. The receptors originated from a young man in good health.

The rearrangement uses TRBV2 and TRBJ2-7, with TRBD2 matching 10 bases. V lost 6 bases, J lost 4 bases, and 6 bases stayed unmatched. This CDR3 is built from 14 residues. CDR1 SNHLY and CDR2 FYNNEI come from the germline V gene. In DNA, the CDR3 is TGTGCCAGCAGGGAGCGGGAGGGCCTATACGAGCAGTACTTC. It codes for CASREREGLYEQYF.

The genes are TRBV24-1 and TRBJ2-2; 8 bases map to TRBD1. Germline V gene sequence: CDR1 KGHDR, CDR2 SFDVKD. This CDR3 comprises 16 residues. Trimming at V came to 4 bases and at J to 8 bases, leaving 11 bases not matched to a gene. The CDR3 protein is CATSDMGQAGAGELFF. The CDR3 nucleotides are TGTGCCACCAGTGACATGGGACAGGCCGGGGCGGGGGAGCTGTTTTTT.

The rearrangement joins TRBV13 to TRBJ2-5; D is ambiguous. Germline-derived CDR1 and CDR2 are PRHDT and FYEKMQ (reference sequence). CDR3 length: 13 amino acids. The germline V and J ends were trimmed by 5 bases and 3 bases, with 10 bases remaining between them. This CDR3 reads CASSAAREETQYF. The CDR3 DNA reads as TGTGCCAGCAGCGCAGCCCGGGAAGAGACCCAGTACTTC.

The genes are TRBV9 and TRBJ2-3; unclear D gene. This CDR3 has 15 residues. Trimming left V 0 bases short and J 3 bases short, with 11 bases between. The germline CDR1 and CDR2 sequences are SGDLS and YYNGEE. The CDR3 nucleotides read TGTGCCAGCAGCGTAGAGATCAGGTCTACAGATACGCAGTATTTT. This encodes CASSVEIRSTDTQYF.

The chain recombines TRBV4-3 with TRBJ2-7, with 9 bases identical to TRBD2. V shed 4 bases and J 6 bases; nucleotides not matched to a gene: 7. The germline V gene encodes CDR1 LGHNA and CDR2 YSLEER. This CDR3 region has 14 residues. CDR3 coding DNA: TGCGCCAGCAGCCGGGTAGCGGGAGCCAGCGAGCAGTACTTC. It encodes CASSRVAGASEQYF.

The chain carries TRBV7-2 and TRBJ1-1; D not resolved. The CDR3 contains 15 residues. V dropped 0 bases and J dropped 2 bases, with 10 bases sitting between them. Germline CDR1 is SGHTA and CDR2 is FQGNSA. The CDR3 region has the DNA TGTGCCAGCAGCTTAGCGTTGGCAGCCAACACTGAAGCTTTCTTT. Protein: CASSLALAANTEAFF.

The rearrangement links TRBV4-1 to TRBJ1-4; D unclear. The V end was cut by 4 bases, the J end by 7 bases, with 13 bases between. The V gene's germline CDR1 is MGHRA and CDR2 YSYEKL. The CDR3 totals 14 residues. CDR3 in amino acids: CASSPSGRGEKLFF. CDR3 DNA sequence: TGCGCCAGCAGCCCTTCTGGGAGAGGTGAAAAACTGTTTTTT.

V usage is TRBV3-1 (or the pseudogene TRBV3-2) and J usage is TRBJ1-2, with 11 bases aligning to TRBD1. The V segment lost 3 bases and the J segment 6 bases; nucleotides outside the gene matches: 6. CDR3 length equals 15 residues. Germline V gives CDR1 LGHDT, CDR2 YNNKEL (reference sequence). The CDR3 sequence: CASSQRDRGVHGYTF. The CDR3 DNA follows: TGTGCCAGCAGCCAGCGGGACAGGGGGGTTCATGGCTACACCTTC.

The V call is TRBV15, the J call TRBJ2-3; TRBD1 matches at 11 bases. The CDR3 has 16 amino acids. Germline CDR1 LNHNV, CDR2 YYDKDF (reference sequence). Germline trimming cut 3 bases from V and 4 bases from J; bases unmatched to any gene: 6. Written as DNA, the CDR3 is TGTGCCACCAGCAGGACGGACAGGGGGCGATCAGATACGCAGTATTTT. Translating gives CATSRTDRGRSDTQYF.

The J gene is TRBJ2-5, the V gene TRBV5-6; TRBD1 might be the D (5 bases). Germline CDR1 is SGHDT and CDR2 is YYEEEE. V lost 5 bases to trimming and J lost 0 bases, with 20 bases between them. This CDR3 is built from 17 residues. The CDR3 loop reads CASSPPQGVLYQETQYF. The CDR3 coding sequence is TGTGCCAGCAGTCCACCCCAAGGGGTCTTGTACCAAGAGACCCAGTACTTC.

This chain links TRBV5-1 with TRBJ2-2; 8 bases are shared with TRBD1. The CDR3 length is 14 residues. Germline assignment: CDR1 SGHRS and CDR2 YFSETQ. V shed 0 bases, J shed 7 bases, and the junction held 2 bases outside the gene matches. The CDR3 spells CASSLDRGSGELFF. The CDR3 bases are TGCGCCAGCAGCTTGGACAGGGGGAGCGGGGAGCTGTTTTTT.

The chain employs TRBV4-3 and TRBJ2-7; D remains unclear. V lost 0 bases to trimming and J lost 3 bases, with 6 bases between them. The CDR3 runs 13 residues. Germline V gene lookup returns CDR1 LGHNA and CDR2 YSLEER. The CDR3 nucleotides read TGCGCCAGCAGCCAAGAAAGGGACTACGAGCAGTACTTC. Translating it yields CASSQERDYEQYF.

The chain is built from TRBV5-4 and TRBJ2-5, with 7 bases aligning to TRBD1. This CDR3 has 17 amino acids. V gave up 4 bases and J gave up 2 bases; unmatched junction bases: 14. Germline CDR1 is SGHNT and CDR2 is YYREEE (reference sequence). CDR3 sequence (DNA): TGTGCCAGCAGCCCCGAGGACGGACAGGCTTCTCAAGAGACCCAGTACTTC. This encodes CASSPEDGQASQETQYF.

The V and J genes are TRBV19 and TRBJ1-1, with 9 bases lining up with TRBD1. J was trimmed by 0 bases and V by 5 bases; bases with no gene match: 4. The CDR3 contains 15 residues. CDR1 is LNHDA and CDR2 is SQIVND in the germline V gene (reference sequence). The CDR3 DNA sequence: TGTGCCAGTAGTGCGGACAGGGGCATGAACACTGAAGCTTTCTTT. Amino acids: CASSADRGMNTEAFF.

The chain links TRBV4-2 to TRBJ1-1; D is uncertain. CDR1 LGHNA and CDR2 YNFKEQ come from the germline V gene. The CDR3 contains 13 residues. The germline V and J ends were trimmed by 0 bases and 1 base, with 3 bases remaining between them. CDR3 amino acids: CASSQDRNTEAFF. For the CDR3, the DNA is TGTGCCAGCAGCCAAGACAGGAACACTGAAGCTTTCTTT.

The CDR3 DNA sequence: TGTGCCAGCAGCCAAGGGTTGGGGATAGGGGCTAATGAAAAACTGTTTTTT. Protein: CASSQGLGIGANEKLFF. The rearrangement links TRBV4-2 to TRBJ1-4; TRBD1 is a possible D gene (5 bases). The CDR3 sequence is 17 residues long. The germline V and J ends were trimmed by 1 base and 3 bases, with 15 bases remaining between them. Per the germline V gene, CDR1 is LGHNA and CDR2 is YNFKEQ.

This chain links TRBV11-3 with TRBJ1-2; D unresolved. There are 13 residues in the CDR3. Germline V gene lookup returns CDR1 SGHNT and CDR2 YENEEA. Trimming shortened V by 3 bases and J by 6 bases, and 11 bases separated the two germline ends. CDR3 amino acids: CASSLTPDNGYTF. The DNA for the CDR3 is TGTGCCAGCAGCTTGACTCCCGACAATGGCTACACCTTC.

The genes are TRBV7-2 and TRBJ1-5; maybe TRBD1 (5 bases). The length of the CDR3 is 14 residues. Germline CDR1 reads SGHTA; CDR2 reads FQGNSA. Trimming cost V 2 bases and J 7 bases, with 12 bases left between them. The CDR3 nucleotides are TGTGCCAGCAGCTTATTTCGGGGCGGGCAGCCCCAGCATTTT. Residues: CASSLFRGGQPQHF. The full variable domain, its missing parts supplied by reference TRBV7-2 and TRBJ1-5, is GAGVSQSPSNKVTEKGKDVELRCDPISGHTALYWYRQSLGQGLEFLIYFQGNSAPDKSGLPSDRFSAERTGGSVSTLTIQRTQQEDSAVYLCASSLFRGGQPQHFGDGTRLSIL.

The V call is TRBV6-5, the J call TRBJ1-1; D may be TRBD1 (5 bases). The CDR3 runs 14 residues. The ends were cut back, 7 bases at V and 1 base at J, with 13 bases in the middle. Germline V CDR1 and CDR2: MNHEY, SVGAGI. CDR3 residues: CASKPQGSNTEAFF. CDR3 in DNA: TGTGCCAGCAAACCGCAGGGCTCGAACACTGAAGCTTTCTTT.

The rearrangement uses TRBV13 and TRBJ2-1, with 8 positions matching TRBD2. The germline V gene encodes CDR1 PRHDT and CDR2 FYEKMQ (reference sequence). The junction had 3 bases not matched to a gene; V was cut back by 8 bases and J by 3 bases. The CDR3 sequence is 13 residues long. As DNA, the CDR3 is TGTGCCAGCGGGCTAGCGGGCTACAATGAGCAGTTCTTC. This sequence encodes CASGLAGYNEQFF.

This chain links TRBV7-6 with TRBJ2-3, with 9 bases aligning to TRBD2. The CDR3 is made up of 16 amino acids. The junction had 2 bases not matched to a gene; V was cut back by 0 bases and J by 1 base. The germline V gene has CDR1 SGHVS and CDR2 FNYEAQ. The CDR3 sequence is CASSLAWTSGTDTQYF. The CDR3 DNA reads as TGTGCCAGCAGCTTAGCCTGGACTAGCGGCACAGATACGCAGTATTTT.

The gene calls are TRBV7-2 and TRBJ1-6; D perhaps matches TRBD1 (6 bases). The V and J ends lost 1 base and 5 bases respectively, with 9 bases between them. The CDR3 has 15 amino acids. Per the germline V gene, CDR1 is SGHTA and CDR2 is FQGNSA. The CDR3: CASSLGQVDNSPLHF. The CDR3 DNA reads TGTGCCAGCAGCTTAGGACAGGTTGATAATTCACCCCTCCACTTT. The entire variable domain, with the rest obtained from reference TRBV7-2 and TRBJ1-6, is as follows: GAGVSQSPSNKVTEKGKDVELRCDPISGHTALYWYRQSLGQGLEFLIYFQGNSAPDKSGLPSDRFSAERTGGSVSTLTIQRTQQEDSAVYLCASSLGQVDNSPLHFGNGTRLTVT.

This chain uses TRBV19 with TRBJ1-4; D call uncertain. The CDR3 is 14 residues long. Between the trimmed V and J ends, which lost 6 bases and 0 bases, there was a span of 8 bases. CDR1 is LNHDA and CDR2 is SQIVND in the germline V gene (reference sequence). The CDR3 coding sequence is TGTGCCAGTAGGAGAGGAACAACTAATGAAAAACTGTTTTTT. The encoded protein is CASRRGTTNEKLFF.

This rearrangement joins TRBV2 to TRBJ2-7, with D perhaps matching TRBD1 or TRBD2 (6 bases each). Germline lookup yields CDR1 SNHLY and CDR2 FYNNEI. The CDR3 consists of 14 residues. The V end was cut by 4 bases, the J end by 7 bases, with 17 bases between. CDR3 in DNA: TGTGCCAGCAGTGGTGACGTGAGGGGGAGGGAGCAGTACTTC. This codes for CASSGDVRGREQYF.

The chain uses TRBV7-2 and TRBJ1-6; D is undetermined. Germline V gives CDR1 SGHTA, CDR2 FQGNSA. This CDR3 spans 12 amino acids. V was shortened by 2 bases and J by 7 bases, with 3 bases between the two germline ends. CDR3 region: CASSLSNSPLHF. The CDR3 region has the DNA TGTGCCAGCAGCTTATCAAATTCACCCCTCCACTTT.

The chain couples TRBV7-9 to TRBJ2-5; 7 positions match TRBD1. Germline assignment: CDR1 SEHNR and CDR2 FQNEAQ (reference sequence). The V segment lost 5 bases and the J segment 4 bases; nucleotides outside the gene matches: 7. The CDR3 runs to 14 residues. The DNA of the CDR3 is TGTGCCAGCAGCCCCACAGGGGATGGAGAGACCCAGTACTTC. Amino acids: CASSPTGDGETQYF.

The chain combines TRBV18 with TRBJ1-2, with TRBD1 as a possible D gene (6 bases). Deletions cut 6 bases from V and 4 bases from J, with 12 bases between. Germline-derived CDR1 and CDR2 are KGHSH and LQKENI. This CDR3 comprises 13 residues. For the CDR3, the DNA is TGTGCCAGCTCTTTCACGGACAGCTATGGCTACACCTTC. Translated, it gives CASSFTDSYGYTF.